The clone carrying this T cell receptor (beta chain) was seen a handful of times. After removal of 3 bases from V and 8 bases from J, the junction contained 5 bases not matched to a gene. The germline gives CDR1 MDHEN, CDR2 SYDVKM. This CDR3 contains 15 residues. This entry belongs to a study of blood T cell repertoires in COVID-19. Study summary: Sources were T cells, B-cell-depleted T cells, or PBMCs; the material itself was cDNA or gDNA.

In the original analysis: The assay estimated nucleated cells by amplifying reference gene primers. Sequencing used immunoSEQ multiplex PCR; TCRdb keeps in-frame clones, though not all of them. V, J and clone size reflect that table, while D and trimming were determined from the DNA. The sample records some 150,000 clones, approximately 87% being singletons. Input material: peripheral blood. The rearrangement joins TRBV28 to TRBJ2-1; 12 positions agree with TRBD1. The clonotype was recovered from a woman between 45 and 65 years old with active or convalescent COVID-19. Written as DNA, the CDR3 is TGTGCCAGCAGTTTGGCCGGGACAGGGGGCGATGAGCAGTTCTTC. Encoded protein: CASSLAGTGGDEQFF. Full variable domain (remainder filled in from reference TRBV28 and TRBJ2-1): DVKVTQSSRYLVKRTGEKVFLECVQDMDHENMFWYRQDPGLGLRLIYFSYDVKMKEKGDIPEGYSVSREKKERFSLILESASTNQTSMYLCASSLAGTGGDEQFFGPGTRLTVL.